The 8 T cell receptor beta chains below come from one sample, sequenced in a study of T-cell reconstitution after alpha-beta-depleted transplantation in children. TCRbeta library preparation incorporated unique molecular identifiers. One entry per CDR3 protein results from TCRdb running MiXCR on the PCR reads. The sample consists of about 230,000 distinct CDR3 sequences, roughly a tenth of them appearing once. Sequencing was performed on PBMCs, taken before TCRalphabeta/CD19-depleted stem cell transplant. The receptors were sampled from a child under two years old with acute myeloid leukemia, due to receive a stem cell transplant.

The chain joins TRBV30 to TRBJ2-1; D not resolved. Looked up from germline, CDR1 is GTSNPN and CDR2 is SVGIG (reference sequence). Trimming cost V 0 bases and J 4 bases, with 13 bases left between them. The CDR3 sequence is 15 residues long. CDR3 nucleotides: TGTGCCTGGAGTGTACCCCTCGTGGGATACAATGAGCAGTTCTTC. Translating gives CAWSVPLVGYNEQFF.

The chain recombines TRBV20-1 with TRBJ1-1; possible D gene TRBD1, 6 bases. The CDR3 covers 13 residues. V lost 6 bases to trimming and J lost 2 bases, with 13 bases between them. Per germline, CDR1 DFQATT and CDR2 SNEGSKA (reference sequence). The DNA of the CDR3 is TGCAGTGCACCGGACAGCACCAACACTGAAGCTTTCTTT. Translation gives CSAPDSTNTEAFF.

This clonotype was detected ten times or more. V usage is TRBV24-1 and J usage is TRBJ1-1; 7 nucleotides agree with TRBD1. From germline, CDR1 is KGHDR and CDR2 SFDVKD. The J segment lost 1 base and the V segment lost 2 bases, leaving 3 bases of the junction unmatched. This CDR3 is 15 amino acids long. The CDR3 reads CATSDSGQQNTEAFF. For the CDR3, the DNA is TGTGCCACCAGTGATTCGGGACAGCAGAACACTGAAGCTTTCTTT.

This clonotype appeared many times. This rearrangement joins TRBV12-3 or TRBV12-4 to TRBJ2-3, with no clear D. Trimming pared 7 bases from V and 4 bases from J, leaving 9 bases between. This CDR3 has 12 amino acids. CDR3: CASTPVPDTQYF. DNA for the CDR3: TGTGCCAGCACCCCCGTCCCAGATACGCAGTATTTT.

This clonotype was detected ten times or more. The chain uses TRBV20-1 and TRBJ1-1, with D maybe TRBD1 (5 bases). The CDR3 sequence is 13 residues long. V lost 1 base and J 4 bases, leaving 10 bases between the germline ends. The germline V gene has CDR1 DFQATT and CDR2 SNEGSKA (reference sequence). This CDR3 is CSARVGGSTEAFF. CDR3 in DNA: TGCAGTGCTAGAGTGGGGGGAAGCACTGAAGCTTTCTTT.

The genes are TRBV12-3 or TRBV12-4 and TRBJ2-7; the match to TRBD2 covers 10 bases. Losses at the gene ends were 7 bases for V and 9 bases for J; bases not matched to a gene: 12. The CDR3 length is 14 residues. This CDR3 reads CASKLTSGPHGQYF. In DNA, the CDR3 is TGTGCCAGCAAACTGACTAGCGGGCCCCACGGGCAGTACTTC.

Many counts were recorded for this clonotype. The chain joins TRBV20-1 to TRBJ2-7; no definite D call. CDR1 is DFQATT and CDR2 is SNEGSKA in the germline V gene (reference sequence). The V gene lost 4 bases and the J gene lost 5 bases, with 15 bases spanning the gap. The CDR3 loop spans 13 amino acids. The CDR3 region has the DNA TGCAGTGCTAAATTTCGAGTAGCAAACGAGCAGTACTTC. Its translation is CSAKFRVANEQYF.

At least ten counts were recorded for this clonotype. CDR3 loop: CASPGGERHNEQFF. CDR3 in DNA: TGTGCCAGCCCTGGGGGGGAGAGGCACAATGAGCAGTTCTTC. The chain carries TRBV21-1 and TRBJ2-1; the table names TRBD2, a call not compared with the DNA. TRBV21-1 is listed as a pseudogene. The CDR3 contains 14 residues.